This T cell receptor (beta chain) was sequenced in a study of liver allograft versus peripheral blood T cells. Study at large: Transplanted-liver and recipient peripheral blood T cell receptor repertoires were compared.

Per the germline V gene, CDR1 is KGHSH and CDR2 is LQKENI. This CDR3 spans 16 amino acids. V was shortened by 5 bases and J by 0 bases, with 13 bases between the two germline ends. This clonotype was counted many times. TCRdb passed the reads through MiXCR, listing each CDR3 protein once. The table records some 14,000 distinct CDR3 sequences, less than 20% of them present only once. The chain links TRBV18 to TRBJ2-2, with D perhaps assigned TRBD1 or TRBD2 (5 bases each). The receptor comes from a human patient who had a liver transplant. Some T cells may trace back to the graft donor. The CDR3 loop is CASSGRDPTNTGELFF. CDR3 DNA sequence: TGTGCCAGCTCAGGCCGGGACCCCACGAACACCGGGGAGCTGTTTTTT.